This entry lists 32 T cell receptor beta chains sequenced from one sample in a study of identifying expanded T cells in peripheral blood. The method was immunoSEQ multiplex PCR; TCRdb's version includes in-frame clones alone and lacks a portion of them. Found here are some 96,000 clones, about 90% of them singletons; the top ten hold around 5%. The sample was blood. These receptors all stem from a person aged 18 to 70 in good health.

This clone was recorded only once. The genes are TRBV18 and TRBJ2-2; tentatively, D is TRBD1 (6 bases). This CDR3 is 18 amino acids long. The germline CDR1 and CDR2 sequences are KGHSH and LQKENI. Trimming stripped 0 bases from V and 5 bases from J, with 19 bases between. The CDR3 DNA is TGTGCCAGCTCACCACCGAACTCGTTGCAGGGGATAACCGGGGAGCTGTTTTTT. Translation: CASSPPNSLQGITGELFF. Variable domain in full (rest from reference TRBV18 and TRBJ2-2): NAGVMQNPRHLVRRRGQEARLRCSPMKGHSHVYWYRQLPEEGLKFMVYLQKENIIDESGMPKERFSAEFPKEGPSILRIQQVVRGDSAAYFCASSPPNSLQGITGELFFGEGSRLTVL.

The rearrangement uses TRBV12-5 and TRBJ2-2, with 9 bases that match TRBD2. The CDR3 extends over 16 amino acids. V dropped 2 bases and J dropped 7; count of bases not matched to a gene: 8. Looked up from germline, CDR1 is LGHNT and CDR2 is FRNRAP. For the CDR3, the DNA is TGTGCTAGTGGTTTGTCCCGACTAGCGGCTGGCGGGGAGCTGTTTTTT. Translating gives CASGLSRLAAGGELFF.

The count of this clone is one. The rearrangement links TRBV5-1 to TRBJ2-1, with TRBD1 matching over 9 bases. Germline loops: CDR1 SGHRS, CDR2 YFSETQ. There are 16 residues in the CDR3. V shed 1 base and J 10 bases; nucleotides not matched to a gene: 12. For the CDR3, the DNA is TGCGCCAGCAGCTTGTCTCCCGGGACAGGGCAATGGGAGCAGTTCTTC. Protein sequence: CASSLSPGTGQWEQFF.

The rearrangement links TRBV7-3 to TRBJ2-2, with D tentatively TRBD1 (6 bases). V was pared by 4 bases and J by 11 bases, with 11 bases between. Per germline, CDR1 SGHTA and CDR2 FQGTGA. CDR3 length: 12 amino acids. CDR3 protein: CASSSGGTELFF. CDR3 nucleotides: TGTGCCAGCAGCTCCGGTGGGACAGAGCTGTTTTTT.

The CDR3 DNA sequence: TGCGCCAGCAGCCAAGTGCCACAGGGATCTTATGGCTACACCTTC. It is translated as CASSQVPQGSYGYTF. J is TRBJ1-2 and V is TRBV4-3, with D possibly matching TRBD1 (6 bases). V lost 1 base and J 5 bases, leaving 14 bases between the germline ends. Germline CDR1 LGHNA, CDR2 YSLEER. The CDR3 sequence is 15 residues long.

V and J are TRBV11-2 and TRBJ1-6, with 7 bases that match TRBD1. This CDR3 spans 13 amino acids. V shed 8 bases and J 7 bases; nucleotides not matched to a gene: 5. CDR1 is SGHAT, CDR2 FQNNGV, per germline. The CDR3: CASRQGENSPLHF. As DNA, the CDR3 is TGTGCCAGCCGGCAGGGGGAGAATTCACCCCTCCACTTT.

The chain combines TRBV30 with TRBJ2-3; D ambiguous. The V and J ends lost 2 bases and 4 bases respectively, with 7 bases between them. Germline-derived CDR1 and CDR2 are GTSNPN and SVGIG (reference sequence). There are 12 residues in the CDR3. The CDR3 region is CAWSPLADTQYF. CDR3 sequence (DNA): TGTGCCTGGAGTCCCTTAGCAGATACGCAGTATTTT.

The chain links TRBV5-1 to TRBJ2-5, with D possibly matching TRBD2 (5 bases). In germline, CDR1 is SGHRS, CDR2 YFSETQ. V lost 0 bases and J 2 bases, leaving 11 bases between the germline ends. The CDR3 sequence is 15 residues long. CDR3: CASSLEGRVQETQYF. CDR3 sequence (DNA): TGCGCCAGCAGCTTGGAAGGGCGGGTACAAGAGACCCAGTACTTC.

The chain employs TRBV6-1 and TRBJ1-2; D is ambiguous. The CDR3 loop spans 15 amino acids. Deletions cut 2 bases from V and 0 bases from J, with 10 bases between. Germline assignment: CDR1 MNHNS and CDR2 SASEGT. CDR3: CASSERAAANYGYTF. CDR3 nucleotide sequence: TGTGCCAGCAGTGAAAGAGCGGCCGCTAACTATGGCTACACCTTC.

Details on this clone: One end of the junction varies from germline; a read error may be responsible. This rearrangement joins TRBV7-9 to TRBJ2-1, with 7 bases that match TRBD2. The CDR3 loop spans 11 amino acids. In germline, CDR1 is SEHNR, CDR2 FQNEAQ (reference sequence). The CDR3 DNA sequence: TGTGCCAGCAGCATAGCGGGTGAGCAGTTCTTC. Translated: CASSIAGEQFF.

V gene TRBV2 combines with J gene TRBJ2-3; D perhaps matches TRBD2 (7 bases). The V and J ends lost 4 bases and 6 bases respectively, with 14 bases between them. The CDR3 consists of 14 residues. Germline-derived CDR1 and CDR2 are SNHLY and FYNNEI. CDR3 in amino acids: CASSVRGADDTQYF. CDR3 DNA: TGTGCCAGCAGTGTTCGGGGGGCAGACGATACGCAGTATTTT.

With regard to this clone: The identical CDR3 is also encoded by other nucleotide sequences in the sample. The chain links TRBV9 to TRBJ2-5, with 7 bases matching TRBD2. V lost 0 bases and J lost 2; bases outside the gene matches: 4. The germline gives CDR1 SGDLS, CDR2 YYNGEE. This CDR3 spans 15 amino acids. The CDR3 sequence: CASSVAGGRQETQYF. The CDR3 DNA follows: TGTGCCAGCAGCGTAGCGGGGGGAAGACAAGAGACCCAGTACTTC.

This chain links TRBV19 with TRBJ2-3; TRBD2 is a possible D gene (6 bases). The germline V and J ends were trimmed by 6 bases and 8 bases, with 15 bases remaining between them. The CDR3 loop spans 13 amino acids. Germline-derived CDR1 and CDR2 are LNHDA and SQIVND (reference sequence). The CDR3 reads CASRTRDSTTQYF. For the CDR3, the DNA is TGTGCCAGTAGGACCCGGGACTCAACTACGCAGTATTTT.

The rearrangement links TRBV5-3 to TRBJ2-1; 7 nucleotides match TRBD2. TRBV5-3 qualifies as an ORF whose function is uncertain. With V trimmed by 4 bases and J by 0 bases, 10 bases remained unmatched. The CDR3 sequence is 17 residues long. The CDR3, as DNA: TGTGCCAGAAGCCCTATGACTAGCCGGGACTCCTACAATGAGCAGTTCTTC. It encodes CARSPMTSRDSYNEQFF.

To note about this clone: This CDR3 is also generated by other DNA sequences in the sample. The chain recombines TRBV5-8 with TRBJ1-1, with 7 bases that match TRBD1. This CDR3 region has 15 residues. Unmatched junction bases numbered 2, after V lost 0 bases and J lost 0 bases. Germline V gives CDR1 SGHTS, CDR2 YDEGEE. This CDR3 is CASSLGDRLNTEAFF. The CDR3 DNA reads TGTGCCAGCAGCTTGGGGGACAGATTGAACACTGAAGCTTTCTTT.

This rearrangement joins TRBV7-9 to TRBJ2-7; D unresolved. The CDR3 consists of 12 residues. V dropped 4 bases and J dropped 3 bases, with 7 bases sitting between them. CDR1 and CDR2 from the germline V gene are SEHNR and FQNEAQ (reference sequence). As DNA, the CDR3 is TGTGCCAGCAGCTCTCGGATCTACGAGCAGTACTTC. Residues: CASSSRIYEQYF.

This clone came up a few times. The V call is TRBV6-6, the J call TRBJ2-3; no firm D call. In germline, CDR1 is MNHNY, CDR2 SVGAGI (reference sequence). The CDR3 has 16 amino acids. Between the trimmed V and J ends, which lost 4 bases and 2 bases, there was a span of 16 bases. CDR3 sequence (DNA): TGTGCCAGCAGTTCCTTTACGGGTACCTACACAGATACGCAGTATTTT. It translates to CASSSFTGTYTDTQYF.

The V and J genes are TRBV13 and TRBJ1-1; D unresolved. The CDR3 has 13 amino acids. Germline V lookup: CDR1 PRHDT, CDR2 FYEKMQ (reference sequence). Trimming removed 4 bases from V and 0 bases from J, with 6 bases in between. This chain's CDR3 is CASSSYMNTEAFF. CDR3 nucleotide sequence: TGTGCCAGCAGCTCATATATGAACACTGAAGCTTTCTTT.

This chain uses TRBV5-1 with TRBJ1-1, with unresolved D. Germline V gives CDR1 SGHRS, CDR2 YFSETQ. V was pared by 5 bases and J by 0 bases, with 17 bases between. The CDR3 runs to 16 residues. Written as DNA, the CDR3 is TGCGCCAGCAGATTAGACATTTTGTCAATGAACACTGAAGCTTTCTTT. It is translated as CASRLDILSMNTEAFF.

The chain is built from TRBV6-5 and TRBJ2-3; TRBD2 matches 8 bases. Germline V CDR1 and CDR2: MNHEY, SVGAGI. The CDR3 is made up of 16 amino acids. Trimming at V came to 1 base and at J to 4 bases, leaving 7 bases not matched to a gene. This chain's CDR3 is CASSYWSGGSADTQYF. In DNA form, the CDR3 reads TGTGCCAGCAGTTACTGGTCGGGAGGGTCGGCAGATACGCAGTATTTT.

This chain connects TRBV5-4 to TRBJ2-5; either TRBD1 or TRBD2 may fit D (5 bases each). This CDR3 has 13 amino acids. Trimming removed 6 bases from V and 4 bases from J, with 13 bases in between. Germline loops: CDR1 SGHNT, CDR2 YYREEE (reference sequence). The CDR3 DNA reads as TGTGCCAGCACCCCACCGAGGGGAGAGACCCAGTACTTC. It codes for CASTPPRGETQYF.

The V gene is TRBV29-1, the J gene TRBJ1-2; TRBD1 matches at 7 bases. This CDR3 contains 15 residues. The J segment lost 8 bases and the V segment lost 5 bases, leaving 17 bases of the junction unmatched. Germline V gene data show CDR1 as SQVTM and CDR2 as ANQGSEA. This CDR3 is CSVSVLRGQLSGYTF. The CDR3 nucleotides read TGCAGCGTTTCGGTTTTGAGGGGGCAATTGAGCGGCTACACCTTC.

The chain uses TRBV6-1 and TRBJ1-1; D is perhaps TRBD1 (6 bases). The CDR3 loop spans 14 amino acids. Germline CDR1 reads MNHNS; CDR2 reads SASEGT. The ends were cut back, 7 bases at V and 1 base at J, with 13 bases in the middle. CDR3 amino acids: CASTLRGPNTEAFF. The CDR3, as DNA: TGTGCCAGCACCCTCAGGGGTCCGAACACTGAAGCTTTCTTT.

This sequence joins TRBV2 and TRBJ2-1; D not resolved. The V gene lost 7 bases and the J gene lost 7 bases, with 17 bases spanning the gap. The CDR3 totals 14 residues. Germline CDR1 is SNHLY and CDR2 is FYNNEI. For the CDR3, the DNA is TGTGCCAGCAAAAGGCTCCTGGTCTTTAATGAGCAGTTCTTC. Translated: CASKRLLVFNEQFF.

This sequence joins TRBV7-3 and TRBJ2-7; no firm D call. This CDR3 contains 16 residues. CDR1 SGHTA and CDR2 FQGTGA come from the germline V gene. The V gene lost 2 bases and the J gene lost 3 bases, with 17 bases spanning the gap. The CDR3 is CASSLSAFNPGYEQYF. Here the CDR3 DNA reads TGTGCCAGCAGCTTATCTGCTTTCAACCCAGGCTACGAGCAGTACTTC. Drawing the rest from reference TRBV7-3 and TRBJ2-7, the complete variable domain is GAGVSQTPSNKVTEKGKYVELRCDPISGHTALYWYRQSLGQGPEFLIYFQGTGAADDSGLPNDRFFAVRPEGSVSTLKIQRTERGDSAVYLCASSLSAFNPGYEQYFGPGTRLTVT.

CDR3 in amino acids: CASSSTTDHGLAGVPTGELFF. For the CDR3, the DNA is TGCGCCAGCAGCTCGACTACCGATCATGGACTAGCGGGGGTTCCCACCGGGGAGCTGTTTTTT. V usage is TRBV5-1 and J usage is TRBJ2-2; 13 bases align to TRBD2. After removal of 3 bases from V and 4 bases from J, the junction contained 18 bases not matched to a gene. Germline CDR1 and CDR2: SGHRS and YFSETQ. CDR3 length: 21 amino acids.

This clone was observed once. The chain employs TRBV30 and TRBJ1-4; D remains unclear. CDR1 is GTSNPN, CDR2 SVGIG, per germline (reference sequence). Trimming pared 0 bases from V and 8 bases from J, leaving 7 bases between. The CDR3 consists of 12 residues. The CDR3 sequence: CAWSVLGEKLFF. In DNA, the CDR3 is TGTGCCTGGAGTGTACTGGGAGAAAAACTGTTTTTT.

CDR3 DNA sequence: TGTGCCAGCAGCTTGGGGCAGGTCTCTGGAAACACCATATATTTT. Its translation is CASSLGQVSGNTIYF. The chain uses TRBV5-5 and TRBJ1-3; no reliable D call. Germline assignment: CDR1 SGHKS and CDR2 YYEKEE (reference sequence). CDR3 length: 15 amino acids. The V end lost 0 bases, the J end lost 0 bases, and 7 bases lay between the germline ends.

The V and J genes are TRBV4-1 and TRBJ2-1; possibly TRBD1 for D (5 bases). Trimming cost V 0 bases and J 9 bases, with 12 bases left between them. The germline V gene encodes CDR1 MGHRA and CDR2 YSYEKL. This CDR3 region has 14 residues. The CDR3 nucleotides read TGCGCCAGCAGCCAAGAAGGCAGGGTCAGTGAGCAGTTCTTC. It specifies CASSQEGRVSEQFF.

The rearrangement links TRBV7-2 to TRBJ2-5; 7 positions agree with TRBD1. Trimming at V came to 6 bases and at J to 1 base, leaving 5 bases not matched to a gene. The germline V gene has CDR1 SGHTA and CDR2 FQGNSA. The CDR3 has 14 residues. Here the CDR3 DNA reads TGTGCCAGCAGTTGGGACAGTTCCCAAGAGACCCAGTACTTC. Amino acids: CASSWDSSQETQYF. Together with reference TRBV7-2 and TRBJ2-5, the CDR3 gives the full variable domain: GAGVSQSPSNKVTEKGKDVELRCDPISGHTALYWYRQSLGQGLEFLIYFQGNSAPDKSGLPSDRFSAERTGGSVSTLTIQRTQQEDSAVYLCASSWDSSQETQYFGPGTRLLVL.

This rearrangement joins TRBV30 to TRBJ1-4, with 7 bases matching TRBD1. The length of the CDR3 is 14 residues. Looked up from germline, CDR1 is GTSNPN and CDR2 is SVGIG (reference sequence). V was pared by 4 bases and J by 8 bases, with 10 bases of the junction left unmatched. This CDR3 is CAWTRTGGGEKLFF. The CDR3, as DNA: TGTGCCTGGACGCGGACAGGTGGGGGGGAAAAACTGTTTTTT.

The V and J genes are TRBV30 and TRBJ2-7; D is uncertain. V lost 4 bases, J lost 4 bases, and 8 bases lay in between. The germline CDR1 and CDR2 sequences are GTSNPN and SVGIG (reference sequence). The CDR3 length is 11 residues. The CDR3, as DNA: TGTGCCTGGACTGACACTTACGAGCAGTACTTC. Translated, it gives CAWTDTYEQYF.